This T cell receptor beta chain originates from a study of cytomegalovirus exposure and HLA in healthy donors. J was trimmed by 1 base and V by 2 bases; bases with no gene match: 4. CDR1 and CDR2 (germline): SGDLS, YYNGEE. The CDR3 length is 15 residues. General study results and limits: V- and J-gene trimming of TCR beta was linked (in a later analysis) to a missense DCLRE1C variant. Associated with cytomegalovirus, according to the listing, were 150 to 200 TCR beta chains. Later analysis revealed greater clonal expansion in HLA-associated TCR beta chains than in equally common others.

With respect to this clone: Its cognate antigen is unknown.

The primer mix had 60 Vbeta and 13 Jbeta primers. Some clones are missing from TCRdb's copy, which holds only in-frame ones; the method was immunoSEQ multiplex PCR. The sample gives over 150,000 clones, approximately 77% of which show up once; roughly 7.4% is in the top ten. The sequence was obtained from a male donor in good health and CMV-seropositive. The chain combines TRBV9 with TRBJ2-7; 9 positions match TRBD1. The specimen sequenced was PBMCs. The CDR3 DNA reads TGTGCCAGCAGCGTCACCGGGACAGGGTCCTACGAGCAGTACTTC. It specifies CASSVTGTGSYEQYF. Looking up the rest from reference TRBV9 and TRBJ2-7 gives the full variable domain: DSGVTQTPKHLITATGQRVTLRCSPRSGDLSVYWYQQSLDQGLQFLIQYYNGEERAKGNILERFSAQQFPDLHSELNLSSLELGDSALYFCASSVTGTGSYEQYFGPGTRLTVT.